The 10 T cell receptor beta chains listed next were all sequenced from one sample in a study of neurological immune-mediated disorders. TCRdb recomputed calls from the 5' RACE reads with MiXCR, one row per CDR3 protein. The sample lists about 59,000 distinct CDR3 sequences; around 3.5% were seen once. The sample comprised PBMCs. The receptors originated from a woman under 40 with multiple sclerosis.

The table lists this clonotype with many counts. This chain joins TRBV29-1 and TRBJ2-1, with D possibly called TRBD1 or TRBD2 (6 bases each). Trimming removed 7 bases at V and 8 bases at J, with 18 bases between. Germline loops: CDR1 SQVTM, CDR2 ANQGSEA. The CDR3 totals 13 residues. In DNA form, the CDR3 reads TGCAGCGGAGGGGGACTTCAGACGCATGAGCAGTTCTTC. This encodes CSGGGLQTHEQFF.

This clonotype was observed at least ten times. The rearrangement uses TRBV5-1 and TRBJ2-3; 7 nucleotides agree with TRBD2. There are 16 residues in the CDR3. Germline lookup yields CDR1 SGHRS and CDR2 YFSETQ. The V gene end was trimmed by 5 bases and the J gene end by 3 bases; junction bases not matched to a gene: 12. CDR3 DNA sequence: TGCGCCAGCAGAATCTGGGGGGGTCAAGTGACAGATACGCAGTATTTT. This gives the protein CASRIWGGQVTDTQYF.

This clonotype was found many times. This chain joins TRBV11-2 and TRBJ2-7; maybe TRBD2 (5 bases). The CDR3 length is 14 residues. Deletions cut 4 bases from V and 0 bases from J, with 10 bases between. Germline V gives CDR1 SGHAT, CDR2 FQNNGV. CDR3 region: CASSSISGSYEQYF. The CDR3 coding sequence is TGTGCCAGCAGCTCCATAAGCGGCTCCTACGAGCAGTACTTC.

This clonotype was counted between two and nine times. CDR3 in DNA: TGTGCCAGCAGCGGGCGCGGGGCGAACTATGGCTACACCTTC. Its translation: CASSGRGANYGYTF. V usage is TRBV9 and J usage is TRBJ1-2; D is perhaps TRBD1 (5 bases). This CDR3 spans 14 amino acids. From germline, CDR1 is SGDLS and CDR2 YYNGEE. The V end lost 3 bases, the J end lost 2 bases, and 11 bases lay between the germline ends.

This clonotype was detected many times. V gene TRBV27 combines with J gene TRBJ2-1; D might be TRBD2 (6 bases). Germline V gene data show CDR1 as MNHEY and CDR2 as SMNVEV (reference sequence). The CDR3 has 14 residues. The ends were cut back, 3 bases at V and 3 bases at J, with 9 bases in the middle. CDR3 DNA: TGTGCCAGCAGTTTCCCCGGGGGCTACAATGAGCAGTTCTTC. As protein: CASSFPGGYNEQFF.

Ten or more counts support this clonotype. This CDR3 reads CASSSGLGETDTQYF. Here the CDR3 DNA reads TGTGCCAGCAGCTCGGGACTTGGGGAAACAGATACGCAGTATTTT. The gene calls are TRBV7-3 and TRBJ2-3, with D possibly being TRBD2 (6 bases). The CDR3 extends over 15 amino acids. Trimming removed 4 bases at V and 3 bases at J, with 14 bases between. Germline assignment: CDR1 SGHTA and CDR2 FQGTGA.

The table lists this clonotype with many counts. The V and J genes are TRBV5-1 and TRBJ2-3; D perhaps matches TRBD2 (6 bases). The CDR3 consists of 13 residues. Germline assignment: CDR1 SGHRS and CDR2 YFSETQ. V was shortened by 6 bases and J by 6 bases, with 14 bases between the two germline ends. The CDR3 region is CASKVGGSDTQYF. CDR3 DNA sequence: TGCGCCAGCAAGGTCGGGGGATCTGATACGCAGTATTTT.

This clonotype has at least ten counts. The genes are TRBV6-6 and TRBJ2-4; D is possibly TRBD2 (6 bases). Trimming stripped 7 bases from V and 0 bases from J, with 10 bases between. Germline CDR1 reads MNHNY; CDR2 reads SVGAGI (reference sequence). The CDR3 contains 14 residues. The CDR3 loop is CASNEGLAKNIQYF. The CDR3 coding sequence is TGTGCCAGCAACGAGGGACTAGCCAAAAACATTCAGTACTTC.

As for this clonotype: A much more abundant neighbour one base away suggests this may be a read error. This sequence joins TRBV7-9 and TRBJ1-2; D unclear. The V and J ends lost 5 bases and 8 bases respectively, with 15 bases between them. Germline CDR1 is SEHNR and CDR2 is FQNEAQ (reference sequence). CDR3 length equals 13 residues. The CDR3 nucleotides read TGTGCCAGCAGCACAACCGACGGATACGGCTACACCTTC. Protein sequence: CASSTTDGYGYTF.

This clonotype was found a few times. V and J are TRBV4-1 and TRBJ1-5, with a tentative D call TRBD1 (5 bases). Trimming cost V 1 base and J 0 bases, with 13 bases left between them. CDR1 is MGHRA and CDR2 is YSYEKL in the germline V gene. This CDR3 spans 17 amino acids. As DNA, the CDR3 is TGCGCCAGCAGCCAAGCGGGGACGGCATATAGCAATCAGCCCCAGCATTTT. Its protein is CASSQAGTAYSNQPQHF.